The present TCR beta chain was sequenced within a study of early T cells in non-severe SARS-CoV-2 infection. Study background: Bulk RNA isolated from unsorted whole blood underwent sequencing; chains were not paired.

In this sample, this clonotype turned up many times. The target antigen is unknown. This CDR3 contains 16 residues. The germline CDR1 and CDR2 sequences are SGHVS and FQNEAQ. Unmatched junction bases numbered 12, after V lost 5 bases and J lost 3 bases. Individual cDNA molecules carried attached unique molecular identifiers. TCRdb used MiXCR to reprocess the 5' RACE reads, holding one entry per CDR3 protein. In the table there are 70,000 to 85,000 distinct CDR3 sequences, around 12% of which are singletons. Findings of the study overall: Missing private and CD4 specificities, VDJdb matching favored anti-spike CD8 responses.

This sequence joins TRBV7-8 and TRBJ2-7; 8 nucleotides match TRBD1. The receptor was derived from an adult who was a healthcare worker with PCR-confirmed SARS-CoV-2 infection or an uninfected control (not recorded which). Sequences were obtained from whole blood. CDR3 in DNA: TGTGCCAGCAGCCTCGGGTGGGACAGGTTTATCTACGAGCAGTACTTC. Translated: CASSLGWDRFIYEQYF.